Listed below are T cell receptor beta chains from one sample, sequenced in a study of PD-1 blockade in mismatch repair-deficient tumors. The repertoire was sequenced with immunoSEQ multiplex PCR; TCRdb's copy has only in-frame clones and lacks some. The sample holds roughly 120,000 clones, more than 60% seen once. The sample in question was peripheral blood, obtained approximately 64 weeks after starting pembrolizumab. The receptors shown here come from an adult with mismatch repair-deficient cancer. Both conserved end residues are part of each CDR3. D genes are given only for firm matches. Size is omitted from some rows. Given values are once, few, many or a class for expanded clones.

v_gene	j_gene	d_gene	abundance	CDR3nt	CDR3aa
TRBV11-1	TRBJ1-4	.	few	TGTGCCAGCAGCATCCAAGGGTACGCTAATGAAAAACTGTTTTTT	CASSIQGYANEKLFF
TRBV5-1	TRBJ2-3	.	.	TGCGCCAGCAGCTTGGCGGCTGACGGGGATACGCAGTATTTT	CASSLAADGDTQYF
TRBV5-5	TRBJ2-7	.	.	TGTGCCAGCAGCCCCACAGGGCCTACCTACGAGCAGTACTTC	CASSPTGPTYEQYF
TRBV5-5	TRBJ1-4	.	.	TGTGCCAGCAGCTTGGAGAGTATGGGGGTGGAAGAAAAACTGTTTTTT	CASSLESMGVEEKLFF
TRBV5-5	TRBJ2-7	.	.	TGTGCCAGCAGCTTGTTTCCAGACTACGAGCAGTACTTC	CASSLFPDYEQYF
TRBV13	TRBJ2-2	.	.	TGTGCCAGCAGCTTACGCGTATTCGGGGAGCTGTTTTTT	CASSLRVFGELFF
TRBV6-6	TRBJ1-5	TRBD1	.	TGTGCCAGCAGAGAAAGGACAGGGGGCAATCAGCCCCAGCATTTT	CASRERTGGNQPQHF
TRBV5-1	TRBJ2-3	.	.	TGCGCCAGCAGGAGGACGAAACCGACAGATACGCAGTATTTT	CASRRTKPTDTQYF
TRBV18	TRBJ1-1	.	.	TGTGCCAGCTCACCGCTAATTCTCACTGAAGCTTTCTTT	CASSPLILTEAFF
TRBV2	TRBJ2-7	TRBD1	.	TGTGCCAGCAGTGAAAACAGGGGGCCCACCTACGAGCAGTACTTC	CASSENRGPTYEQYF
TRBV5-5	TRBJ1-1	.	once	TGTGCCAGCAGCTCCCTAATTAACACTGAAGCTTTCTTT	CASSSLINTEAFF
TRBV5-5	TRBJ2-2	.	.	TGTGCCAGCAGCTTGCGGGGGCAGAGCGGGGAGCTGTTTTTT	CASSLRGQSGELFF